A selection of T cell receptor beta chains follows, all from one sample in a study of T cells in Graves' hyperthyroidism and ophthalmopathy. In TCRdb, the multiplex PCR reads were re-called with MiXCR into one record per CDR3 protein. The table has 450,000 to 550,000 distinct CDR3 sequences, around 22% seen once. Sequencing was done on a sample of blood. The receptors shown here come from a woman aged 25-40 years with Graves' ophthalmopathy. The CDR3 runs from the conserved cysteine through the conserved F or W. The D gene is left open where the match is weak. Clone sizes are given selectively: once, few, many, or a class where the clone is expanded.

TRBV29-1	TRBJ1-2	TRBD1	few	CSVSGQDAYGYTF	TGCAGCGTTTCCGGACAGGACGCCTATGGCTACACCTTC
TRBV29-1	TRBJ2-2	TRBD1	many	CSVAGGPNTGELFF	TGCAGCGTTGCAGGGGGTCCGAACACCGGGGAGCTGTTTTTT
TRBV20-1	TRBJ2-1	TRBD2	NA	CSTAGGSYNEQFF	TGCAGTACTGCGGGGGGGTCCTACAATGAGCAGTTCTTC
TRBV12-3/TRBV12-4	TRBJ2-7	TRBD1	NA	CASGLEQGALDEQYF	TGTGCCAGCGGCTTAGAACAGGGGGCGTTAGACGAGCAGTACTTC
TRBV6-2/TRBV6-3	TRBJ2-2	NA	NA	CASIGTGELFF	TGTGCCAGCATAGGGACCGGGGAGCTGTTTTTT
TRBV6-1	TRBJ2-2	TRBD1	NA	CASGTVNTGDLFF	TGTGCCAGTGGGACAGTTAACACCGGGGATCTGTTTTTT
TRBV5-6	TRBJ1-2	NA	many	CASSFPGAYGYTF	TGTGCCAGCAGCTTTCCAGGCGCCTATGGCTACACCTTC
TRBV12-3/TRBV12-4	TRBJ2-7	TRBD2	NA	CASSSLSGGDSYEQYF	TGTGCCAGCAGTTCCCTTTCGGGAGGAGACTCCTACGAGCAGTACTTC
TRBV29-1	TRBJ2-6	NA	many	CSVESWGGSGANVLTF	TGCAGCGTTGAATCGTGGGGCGGCTCTGGGGCCAACGTCCTGACTTTC
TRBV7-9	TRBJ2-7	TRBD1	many	CASSLTPTGGGYEQYF	TGTGCCAGCAGCTTAACCCCGACAGGGGGAGGCTACGAGCAGTACTTC
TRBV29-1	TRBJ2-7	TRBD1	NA	CSVEGQGLYEQYF	TGCAGCGTTGAGGGACAGGGGCTCTACGAGCAGTACTTC
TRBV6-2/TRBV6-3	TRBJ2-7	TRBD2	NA	CASERERNYEQYF	TGTGCCAGCGAGCGGGAGCGGAACTACGAGCAGTACTTC
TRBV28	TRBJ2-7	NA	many	CASTLGTAYEQYF	TGTGCCAGCACCTTGGGGACTGCCTACGAGCAGTACTTC
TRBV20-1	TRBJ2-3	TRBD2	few	CSASGLAGKSTDTQYF	TGCAGTGCTAGTGGCCTAGCGGGGAAGAGCACAGATACGCAGTATTTT
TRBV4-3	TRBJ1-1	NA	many	CASSQAIGWETEAFF	TGCGCCAGCAGCCAAGCCATCGGGTGGGAAACTGAAGCTTTCTTT
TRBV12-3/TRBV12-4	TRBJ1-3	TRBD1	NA	CASSFGTGGSGNTIYF	TGTGCCAGCAGTTTCGGGACAGGGGGCAGCGGAAACACCATATATTTT
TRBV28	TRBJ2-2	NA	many	CASSFLQANTGELFF	TGTGCCAGCAGTTTTTTGCAGGCGAACACCGGGGAGCTGTTTTTT
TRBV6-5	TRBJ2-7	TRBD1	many	CASSYSSQGYEQYF	TGTGCCAGCAGTTACTCTTCACAGGGGTACGAGCAGTACTTC